This entry is about one TCR beta chain. Which antigen it targets is not known. Base qualities are not recorded, but no much larger clone differs from it by a single base. The sample belongs to a study of T-cell memory formation after mild COVID-19 listed by TCRdb under 2021. In terms of the full investigation: TCR sequence clusters from the two donors were largely donor specific. Two young, previously healthy adult volunteers made up the cohort, one male and one female. In a couple of donors, T-cell clones that expanded and contracted after mild COVID-19 were tracked by sequencing TCRalpha and TCRbeta repertoires over time. Beyond this particular receptor, the publication reports: Some responding clones were found in pre-infection memory, which suggests that pre-existing cross-reactive memory T cells took part in the SARS-CoV-2 response. Only two mild cases were covered in the study, and larger cohorts including severe cases with pre-infection samples were considered necessary. Clones that contracted from day 15 to 85 showed balanced CD4/CD8 phenotypes, whereas a second wave of clones that expanded from day 15 to 37 leaned towards CD4+. SARS-CoV-2 specificity was not confirmed for the second-wave clones peaking on day 37. Contracting CD4+ clones appeared mostly in the CM and EM memory subsets, whereas CD8+ clones were enriched in EMRA.

Ficoll-Paque density gradient centrifugation was used to isolate PBMCs. TCRdb shows the sequencer as Illumina NovaSeq 6000. Using 5'RACE with constant-segment primers, TCRalpha and TCRbeta cDNA libraries were constructed, with sample barcodes and unique molecular identifiers added in the process. RNA was extracted from every sample with Trizol reagent. Amplification of the libraries took two PCR steps, and the second step added a second sample barcode plus Illumina TruSeq adapters. Sequencing of libraries was performed on an Illumina NovaSeq with 2 x 150 bp paired-end reads. From the authors' description of their analysis: The reads were demultiplexed and collapsed into UMI-guided consensus sequences using migec v1.2.7. Using mixcr v2.1.11, the UMI consensuses were aligned to TRA and TRB V and J templates and assembled into clonotypes. Expanded or contracted clonotypes were those called significant by both edgeR and NoisET, with noise models trained on biological replicates. edgeR calls used a false discovery rate-adjusted p below 0.01 and a log2 fold-change threshold of 1. As an exploratory analysis of dynamics, PCA with hierarchical clustering was applied to max-normalized trajectories of the 1000 most abundant clonotypes. Each responding clone was given a CD4 or CD8 phenotype based on the CD4+ and CD8+ repertoires, which had been sequenced separately. TCRdb reworked the public reads: Q25 trimming with fastp, MiXCR clone assembly, productive beta chains retained. Identical CDR3 proteins give one entry, which carries the most common genes and DNA. These V and J calls derive from TCRdb rather than the authors' analysis. For this sample the table gives 350,000 to 450,000 distinct CDR3 sequences, of which 20% were detected only once. Jointly, the top ten make up about 8.8% of the sample.

Measured from the cysteine to the phenylalanine, the CDR3 is 14 residues long. Only the CDR3 DNA stays, 42 bases, in frame from base 1. A distance of 14 bases separates the germline ends of V and J, which lose 4 bases and 3 bases respectively. From the germline V gene, CDR1 is SGHRS and CDR2 is YFSETQ. The clonotype comes from an adult woman who had mild COVID-19 (a few samples of this study predate the infection). The sample titles of this study are shuffled in the database, so cell type and time point are left out; the donor was told from shared clones. Sequenced input: PBMCs or a T cell subset sorted from them (not recorded which). The rearranged chain carries TRBV5-1 and TRBJ2-7; TRBD1 might be the D gene, on 6 matching bases. CDR3 reads: CASSTLTGFYEQYF. The nucleotide sequence reads TGCGCCAGCAGCACCCTGACAGGCTTCTACGAGCAGTACTTC.